The 19 T cell receptor beta chains presented below share a single source sample, sequenced in a study of read filtering for tumor transcriptome and immune sequencing. This library used roughly 400 ng RNA and molecular barcoded adaptors spanning alpha/delta and beta/gamma chains. Each CDR3 protein is one row after TCRdb ran MiXCR on the reads. The data contain about 58,000 distinct CDR3 sequences, 9% to 15% of them singletons. Sequencing used a population of CD138-negative cells sorted from bone marrow. Every receptor here comes from a donor older than 35 with multiple myeloma.

This clonotype was seen ten or more times. CDR3 nucleotides: TGTGCCACCCGACAGGGGGATACGCAGTATTTT. Encoded protein: CATRQGDTQYF. The V call is TRBV2, the J call TRBJ2-3, with 8 bases fitting TRBD1. The CDR3 contains 11 residues. V dropped 10 bases and J dropped 6; count of bases not matched to a gene: 3. From germline, CDR1 is SNHLY and CDR2 FYNNEI.

About this clonotype: This may stem from a read error, because a much larger clone lies one nucleotide away. The chain uses TRBV4-1 and TRBJ2-1; 9 nucleotides line up with TRBD2. The V gene's germline CDR1 is MGHRA and CDR2 YSYEKL. V dropped 4 bases and J dropped 9; count of bases not matched to a gene: 19. This CDR3 has 18 residues. The CDR3, as DNA: TGCGCCAGCAGCCGAGTACCTCCTGAGAGCGGGGGGAGGGTTGAGCAGTTCTTC. This gives the protein CASSRVPPESGGRVEQFF.

In this sample, this clonotype turned up many times. One end of the junction fails to match germline, which may point to a read error. J is TRBJ2-1 and V is TRBV6-2 or TRBV6-3; 10 bases map to TRBD1. The CDR3 is 16 residues long. Germline loops: CDR1 MNHEY, CDR2 SVGEGT. For the CDR3, the DNA is TGTGCCAGCAGTTCCATTCCGGGACAGGGGTACAGTGAGCAGTTCTTC. Amino acid sequence: CASSSIPGQGYSEQFF.

This sequence joins TRBV20-1 and TRBJ2-1, with a possible D match to TRBD2 (6 bases). The V gene's germline CDR1 is DFQATT and CDR2 SNEGSKA (reference sequence). The length of the CDR3 is 15 residues. V was clipped by 5 bases and J by 2 bases, with 16 bases between them. The CDR3 sequence: CSAPPRTIPYNEQFF. In DNA, the CDR3 is TGCAGTGCTCCCCCCCGGACTATACCCTACAATGAGCAGTTCTTC.

This clonotype showed up just a few times. The V and J genes are TRBV5-1 and TRBJ2-4, with TRBD1 matching over 7 bases. Trimming removed 3 bases from V and 5 bases from J; junction bases left unmatched: 8. CDR3 length equals 15 residues. Looked up from germline, CDR1 is SGHRS and CDR2 is YFSETQ. The CDR3 here is CASSWDSPGQNIQYF. For the CDR3, the DNA is TGCGCCAGCAGCTGGGACAGCCCCGGCCAAAACATTCAGTACTTC. The full variable domain, with the rest looked up from reference TRBV5-1 and TRBJ2-4, is KAGVTQTPRYLIKTRGQQVTLSCSPISGHRSVSWYQQTPGQGLQFLFEYFSETQRNKGNFPGRFSGRQFSNSRSEMNVSTLELGDSALYLCASSWDSPGQNIQYFGAGTRLSVL.

The chain couples TRBV24-1 to TRBJ2-3; 11 bases fit TRBD2. The CDR3 has 20 residues. V dropped 3 bases and J dropped 0; count of bases not matched to a gene: 13. The V gene's germline CDR1 is KGHDR and CDR2 SFDVKD. The CDR3 DNA is TGTGCCACCAGTGATCGACTAGCGGGGCGGGGGACCACTAGCACAGATACGCAGTATTTT. Its translation is CATSDRLAGRGTTSTDTQYF.

This clonotype was picked up many times. The CDR3 region has the DNA TGCAGCGTTGTAGGGCGGGGAGAGACCCAGTACTTC. Translation: CSVVGRGETQYF. This chain joins TRBV29-1 and TRBJ2-5, with D possibly being TRBD2 (6 bases). The CDR3 totals 12 residues. CDR1 and CDR2 (germline): SQVTM, ANQGSEA. Trimming removed 4 bases at V and 4 bases at J, with 10 bases between.

Ten or more counts support this clonotype. The CDR3 sequence: CASSPYYNEQFF. CDR3 coding DNA: TGTGCCAGCAGCCCCTACTACAATGAGCAGTTCTTC. The chain combines TRBV7-9 with TRBJ2-1, with D hard to call. The V gene lost 5 bases and the J gene lost 3 bases, with 5 bases spanning the gap. The CDR3 runs to 12 residues. The germline CDR1 and CDR2 sequences are SEHNR and FQNEAQ (reference sequence).

This clonotype was recorded at least ten times. The CDR3 protein is CASSFRDRNVAFF. In nucleotides, the CDR3 is TGTGCCAGCAGTTTTAGGGACAGAAATGTAGCTTTCTTT. The V and J genes are TRBV12-3 or TRBV12-4 and TRBJ1-1; 7 bases are shared with TRBD1. The V segment lost 3 bases and the J segment 10 bases; nucleotides outside the gene matches: 8. The CDR3 loop spans 13 amino acids.

This clonotype was recorded at least ten times. The V call is TRBV5-1, the J call TRBJ2-1; 8 nucleotides line up with TRBD2. Losses at the gene ends were 1 base for V and 2 bases for J; bases not matched to a gene: 8. CDR3 length equals 17 residues. CDR1 and CDR2 from the germline V gene are SGHRS and YFSETQ. CDR3 bases: TGCGCCAGCAGCTTGCGGGCTAGCGGGCATGCCTACAATGAGCAGTTCTTC. Translated, it gives CASSLRASGHAYNEQFF.

The chain links TRBV5-1 to TRBJ2-1, with a possible D match to TRBD2 (7 bases). The V end lost 9 bases, the J end lost 2 bases, and 21 bases lay between the germline ends. The CDR3 length is 16 residues. Germline values: CDR1 SGHRS, CDR2 YFSETQ. The CDR3 sequence: CATGRTATPPYNEQFF. The CDR3 nucleotides read TGCGCCACCGGGAGGACAGCCACCCCTCCCTACAATGAGCAGTTCTTC. The full variable domain, in which reference TRBV5-1 and TRBJ2-1 provide the parts outside the CDR3, is KAGVTQTPRYLIKTRGQQVTLSCSPISGHRSVSWYQQTPGQGLQFLFEYFSETQRNKGNFPGRFSGRQFSNSRSEMNVSTLELGDSALYLCATGRTATPPYNEQFFGPGTRLTVL.

This clonotype was counted at least ten times. The chain is built from TRBV4-1 and TRBJ2-7; D is possibly TRBD1 (6 bases). V shed 4 bases and J shed 2 bases, with 12 bases lying between them. In germline, CDR1 is MGHRA, CDR2 YSYEKL. The CDR3 is 14 residues long. The CDR3 coding sequence is TGCGCCAGCAGCCCGACCTCAGGGGCCTACGAGCAGTACTTC. Its protein product is CASSPTSGAYEQYF.

At least ten counts were recorded for this clonotype. The chain recombines TRBV7-9 with TRBJ2-7, with TRBD2 matching 10 bases. The CDR3 is 16 amino acids. V lost 0 bases and J lost 2; bases outside the gene matches: 4. CDR1 and CDR2 (germline): SEHNR, FQNEAQ (reference sequence). Here the CDR3 DNA reads TGTGCCAGCAGCTTAGCCGGGCTAGCGGGGGCCTACGAGCAGTACTTC. Protein sequence: CASSLAGLAGAYEQYF.

This clonotype was counted ten times or more. The J gene is TRBJ2-6, the V gene TRBV5-6, with D possibly being TRBD1 (6 bases). The CDR3 is made up of 17 amino acids. Germline-derived CDR1 and CDR2 are SGHDT and YYEEEE. Between the trimmed V and J ends, which lost 3 bases and 2 bases, there was a span of 15 bases. DNA of the CDR3: TGTGCCAGCAGCTCGACAGGAAATCTGCCTGGGGCCAACGTCCTGACTTTC. The encoded protein is CASSSTGNLPGANVLTF.

This clonotype was observed at least ten times. The chain couples TRBV11-3 to TRBJ2-7; TRBD1 aligns across 7 bases. This CDR3 region has 14 residues. V shed 5 bases, J shed 3 bases, and the junction held 7 bases outside the gene matches. CDR1 SGHNT and CDR2 YENEEA come from the germline V gene. CDR3 in DNA: TGTGCCAGCAGCCGAAGCACAGGGGACTACGAGCAGTACTTC. Protein product: CASSRSTGDYEQYF.

This clonotype came up many times. CDR3 protein: CSARDSPQTGYYEQYF. For the CDR3, the DNA is TGCAGTGCTAGAGATTCACCCCAGACAGGTTACTACGAGCAGTACTTC. V is TRBV20-1 and J is TRBJ2-7; D possibly corresponds to TRBD1 (6 bases). Trimming left V 0 bases short and J 3 bases short, with 18 bases between. The CDR3 sequence is 16 residues long. Per germline, CDR1 DFQATT and CDR2 SNEGSKA (reference sequence).

This clonotype has a count of ten or more. The rearrangement uses TRBV2 and TRBJ2-1; the D is unclear. The CDR3 runs to 14 residues. Trimming cost V 1 base and J 5 bases, with 9 bases left between them. Germline V CDR1 and CDR2: SNHLY, FYNNEI. CDR3 sequence: CASSEVPGDNEQFF. The DNA for the CDR3 is TGTGCCAGCAGTGAAGTGCCAGGTGACAATGAGCAGTTCTTC.

This clonotype appeared many times. The chain has TRBV6-5 and TRBJ1-1, with 8 bases aligning to TRBD1. The CDR3 totals 15 residues. The V gene end was trimmed by 5 bases and the J gene end by 1 base; junction bases not matched to a gene: 6. Germline CDR1 is MNHEY and CDR2 is SVGAGI. CDR3 region: CASSQDRAENTEAFF. CDR3 nucleotide sequence: TGTGCCAGCAGTCAGGACAGGGCGGAGAACACTGAAGCTTTCTTT.

The rearrangement links TRBV7-3 to TRBJ2-5; 7 nucleotides agree with TRBD2. V lost 2 bases to trimming and J lost 5 bases; unmatched junction nucleotides: 8. This CDR3 region has 15 residues. Germline V gene sequence: CDR1 SGHTA, CDR2 FQGTGA. In DNA form, the CDR3 reads TGTGCCAGCAGCTTATTCGGCGGGGGTAGGGAGACCCAGTACTTC. This gives the protein CASSLFGGGRETQYF.